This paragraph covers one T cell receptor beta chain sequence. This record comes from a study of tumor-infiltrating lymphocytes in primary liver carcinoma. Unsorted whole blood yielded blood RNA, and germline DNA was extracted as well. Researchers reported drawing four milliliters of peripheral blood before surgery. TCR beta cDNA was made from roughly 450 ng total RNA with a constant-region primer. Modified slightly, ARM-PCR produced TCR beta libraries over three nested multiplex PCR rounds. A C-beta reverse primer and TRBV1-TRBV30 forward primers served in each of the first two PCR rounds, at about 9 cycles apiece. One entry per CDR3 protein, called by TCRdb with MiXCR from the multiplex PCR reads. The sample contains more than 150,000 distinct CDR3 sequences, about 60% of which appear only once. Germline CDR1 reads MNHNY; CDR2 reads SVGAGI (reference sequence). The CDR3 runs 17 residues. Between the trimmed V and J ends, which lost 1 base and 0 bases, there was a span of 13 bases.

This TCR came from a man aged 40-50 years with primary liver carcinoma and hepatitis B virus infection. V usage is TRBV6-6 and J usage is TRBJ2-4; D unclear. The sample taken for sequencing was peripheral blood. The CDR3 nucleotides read TGTGCCAGCAGTTACTTGGGCTACCGGATAGCCAAAAACATTCAGTACTTC. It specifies CASSYLGYRIAKNIQYF.